Listed below are T cell receptor beta chains from one sample, sequenced in a study of blood T cell repertoires in COVID-19. Generated by immunoSEQ multiplex PCR, the TCRdb table keeps only in-frame clones and is missing some. The top ten hold 6.9% of the sample, which has about 200,000 clones, around 80% seen once. Sequencing was done on a sample of peripheral blood. These receptors were taken from a man in his 60s with acute or convalescent COVID-19. Both conserved end residues are part of each CDR3. A D gene is named only where the DNA matches it firmly. The size entry is marked missing in some rows and otherwise reads once, few, many or a size class.

d_call: .
v_call: TRBV9
j_call: TRBJ1-4
clone_size: .
cdr3_aa: CASSVGSQEKLFF
cdr3_nt: TGTGCCAGCAGCGTAGGCAGTCAGGAAAAACTGTTTTTT

d_call: TRBD1
v_call: TRBV28
j_call: TRBJ2-5
clone_size: .
cdr3_aa: CASSPTGAQETQYF
cdr3_nt: TGTGCCAGCTCCCCGACAGGGGCCCAAGAGACCCAGTACTTC

d_call: .
v_call: TRBV2
j_call: TRBJ1-5
clone_size: .
cdr3_aa: CASTGEGGQPQHF
cdr3_nt: TGTGCCAGCACAGGTGAGGGCGGTCAGCCCCAGCATTTT

d_call: .
v_call: TRBV30
j_call: TRBJ1-2
clone_size: .
cdr3_aa: CAWSFLGIGGYTF
cdr3_nt: TGTGCCTGGAGTTTCCTCGGGATAGGAGGCTACACCTTC

d_call: .
v_call: TRBV27
j_call: TRBJ2-1
clone_size: .
cdr3_aa: CASNSGYNEQFF
cdr3_nt: TGTGCCAGCAATAGCGGTTACAATGAGCAGTTCTTC

d_call: .
v_call: TRBV6-5
j_call: TRBJ1-6
clone_size: .
cdr3_aa: CASRRQLEDNSPLHF
cdr3_nt: TGTGCCAGCAGAAGACAGCTTGAGGATAATTCACCCCTCCACTTT

d_call: .
v_call: TRBV9
j_call: TRBJ2-2
clone_size: .
cdr3_aa: CASSARLSSLELFF
cdr3_nt: TGTGCCAGCAGCGCCCGACTGAGCTCCTTGGAGCTGTTTTTT

d_call: .
v_call: TRBV19
j_call: TRBJ2-2
clone_size: .
cdr3_aa: CATFSPGHTGELFF
cdr3_nt: TGTGCCACGTTCTCCCCAGGGCACACCGGGGAGCTGTTTTTT

d_call: .
v_call: TRBV29-1
j_call: TRBJ2-2
clone_size: .
cdr3_aa: CSVGGGANTGELFF
cdr3_nt: TGCAGCGTTGGGGGCGGGGCGAACACCGGGGAGCTGTTTTTT

d_call: .
v_call: TRBV5-4
j_call: TRBJ2-7
clone_size: .
cdr3_aa: CASSAEGYEQYF
cdr3_nt: TGTGCCAGCAGCGCGGAGGGTTACGAGCAGTACTTC

d_call: .
v_call: TRBV29-1
j_call: TRBJ1-2
clone_size: .
cdr3_aa: CSAAPGVQIYGYTF
cdr3_nt: TGCAGCGCCGCTCCCGGGGTTCAGATCTATGGCTACACCTTC

d_call: TRBD1
v_call: TRBV11-2
j_call: TRBJ2-3
clone_size: .
cdr3_aa: CASSLGTGTDTQYF
cdr3_nt: TGTGCCAGCAGCTTAGGGACAGGGACAGATACGCAGTATTTT

d_call: TRBD1
v_call: TRBV9
j_call: TRBJ1-3
clone_size: once
cdr3_aa: CASSVGTGVGNTIYF
cdr3_nt: TGTGCCAGCAGCGTCGGGACAGGGGTTGGAAACACCATATATTTT

d_call: .
v_call: TRBV2
j_call: TRBJ1-3
clone_size: .
cdr3_aa: CASSEVGGFNTIYF
cdr3_nt: TGTGCCAGCAGTGAAGTCGGAGGGTTTAACACCATATATTTT

d_call: .
v_call: TRBV6-6
j_call: TRBJ2-6
clone_size: few
cdr3_aa: CASIPEGAPGANVLTF
cdr3_nt: TGTGCCAGCATCCCCGAAGGGGCCCCTGGGGCCAACGTCCTGACTTTC

d_call: TRBD1
v_call: TRBV5-1
j_call: TRBJ2-1
clone_size: .
cdr3_aa: CASSPGVVRGTGIINEQFF
cdr3_nt: TGCGCCAGCAGCCCGGGGGTCGTCCGGGGGACAGGAATAATAAATGAGCAGTTCTTC

d_call: TRBD1
v_call: TRBV9
j_call: TRBJ1-6
clone_size: .
cdr3_aa: CASSTPTRDRGSPLHF
cdr3_nt: TGTGCCAGCAGCACCCCGACCCGCGACAGGGGTTCACCCCTCCACTTT

d_call: .
v_call: TRBV3-1/TRBV3-2
j_call: TRBJ2-2
clone_size: .
cdr3_aa: CASSQGKGRDTGELFF
cdr3_nt: TGTGCCAGCAGCCAAGGAAAGGGGCGCGACACCGGGGAGCTGTTTTTT

d_call: TRBD1
v_call: TRBV4-1
j_call: TRBJ1-1
clone_size: .
cdr3_aa: CASSQGRQGGSEAFF
cdr3_nt: TGCGCCAGCAGCCAAGGGCGACAGGGAGGATCTGAAGCTTTCTTT

d_call: TRBD1
v_call: TRBV2
j_call: TRBJ2-1
clone_size: .
cdr3_aa: CASMSGTGTLSYNEQFF
cdr3_nt: TGTGCCAGCATGTCAGGGACAGGGACCCTCTCCTACAATGAGCAGTTCTTC

d_call: TRBD2
v_call: TRBV3-1/TRBV3-2
j_call: TRBJ2-7
clone_size: .
cdr3_aa: CASSLSSGAYEQYF
cdr3_nt: TGTGCCAGCAGCCTCTCTAGCGGAGCCTACGAGCAGTACTTC

d_call: TRBD1
v_call: TRBV2
j_call: TRBJ2-1
clone_size: few
cdr3_aa: CASSGDSAWQFF
cdr3_nt: TGTGCCAGCAGTGGGGACAGTGCCTGGCAGTTCTTC

d_call: TRBD1
v_call: TRBV7-2
j_call: TRBJ1-6
clone_size: .
cdr3_aa: CASRTGQYNSPLHF
cdr3_nt: TGTGCCAGCAGAACGGGACAGTATAATTCACCCCTCCACTTT

d_call: .
v_call: TRBV2
j_call: TRBJ1-1
clone_size: .
cdr3_aa: CAMHRTSYTEAFF
cdr3_nt: TGTGCCATGCATAGAACTTCGTACACTGAAGCTTTCTTT

d_call: TRBD1
v_call: TRBV24-1
j_call: TRBJ1-5
clone_size: .
cdr3_aa: CATSDARTGVLSNQPQHF
cdr3_nt: TGTGCCACCAGTGACGCAAGGACAGGGGTCTTAAGCAATCAGCCCCAGCATTTT

d_call: TRBD2
v_call: TRBV7-9
j_call: TRBJ2-3
clone_size: .
cdr3_aa: CASSLAGGKTDTQYF
cdr3_nt: TGTGCCAGCAGCTTAGCGGGAGGGAAAACAGATACGCAGTATTTT

d_call: .
v_call: TRBV5-4
j_call: TRBJ2-3
clone_size: few
cdr3_aa: CASSLNGVVSDTQYF
cdr3_nt: TGTGCCAGCAGCTTGAATGGAGTAGTGTCAGATACGCAGTATTTT

d_call: TRBD1
v_call: TRBV7-8
j_call: TRBJ2-5
clone_size: few
cdr3_aa: CASSGAGTGVETQYF
cdr3_nt: TGTGCCAGCAGCGGCGCCGGGACAGGGGTAGAGACCCAGTACTTC

d_call: TRBD1
v_call: TRBV19
j_call: TRBJ2-1
clone_size: .
cdr3_aa: CASKIRQGRLNEQFF
cdr3_nt: TGTGCCAGTAAGATTAGACAGGGACGGTTGAATGAGCAGTTCTTC

d_call: TRBD2
v_call: TRBV24-1
j_call: TRBJ2-1
clone_size: .
cdr3_aa: CATSDLPGGGYNEQFF
cdr3_nt: TGTGCCACCAGTGATTTGCCTGGGGGGGGATACAATGAGCAGTTCTTC

d_call: TRBD1
v_call: TRBV19
j_call: TRBJ2-1
clone_size: .
cdr3_aa: CASSTQGALYNEQFF
cdr3_nt: TGTGCCAGTAGTACGCAGGGGGCACTTTACAATGAGCAGTTCTTC

d_call: TRBD1
v_call: TRBV19
j_call: TRBJ1-2
clone_size: .
cdr3_aa: CASSIHPTGSEGYTF
cdr3_nt: TGTGCCAGTAGTATCCACCCGACAGGGTCGGAAGGCTACACCTTC

d_call: .
v_call: TRBV19
j_call: TRBJ1-6
clone_size: .
cdr3_aa: CASSILGADNSPLHF
cdr3_nt: TGTGCCAGTAGTATCCTAGGGGCTGATAATTCACCCCTCCACTTT

d_call: .
v_call: TRBV5-1
j_call: TRBJ1-1
clone_size: few
cdr3_aa: CASSRQDSLEAFF
cdr3_nt: TGCGCCAGCAGCCGACAGGATAGTCTTGAAGCTTTCTTT

d_call: TRBD2
v_call: TRBV2
j_call: TRBJ2-1
clone_size: .
cdr3_aa: CASSVGTTHNEQFF
cdr3_nt: TGTGCCAGCAGTGTGGGGACTACGCACAATGAGCAGTTCTTC

d_call: .
v_call: TRBV9
j_call: TRBJ1-4
clone_size: .
cdr3_aa: CASSPRENEKLFF
cdr3_nt: TGTGCCAGCAGCCCACGAGAAAATGAAAAACTGTTTTTT

d_call: TRBD1
v_call: TRBV6-5
j_call: TRBJ1-5
clone_size: .
cdr3_aa: CASSRTGPHQPQHF
cdr3_nt: TGTGCCAGCAGCCGGACAGGGCCCCACCAGCCCCAGCATTTT